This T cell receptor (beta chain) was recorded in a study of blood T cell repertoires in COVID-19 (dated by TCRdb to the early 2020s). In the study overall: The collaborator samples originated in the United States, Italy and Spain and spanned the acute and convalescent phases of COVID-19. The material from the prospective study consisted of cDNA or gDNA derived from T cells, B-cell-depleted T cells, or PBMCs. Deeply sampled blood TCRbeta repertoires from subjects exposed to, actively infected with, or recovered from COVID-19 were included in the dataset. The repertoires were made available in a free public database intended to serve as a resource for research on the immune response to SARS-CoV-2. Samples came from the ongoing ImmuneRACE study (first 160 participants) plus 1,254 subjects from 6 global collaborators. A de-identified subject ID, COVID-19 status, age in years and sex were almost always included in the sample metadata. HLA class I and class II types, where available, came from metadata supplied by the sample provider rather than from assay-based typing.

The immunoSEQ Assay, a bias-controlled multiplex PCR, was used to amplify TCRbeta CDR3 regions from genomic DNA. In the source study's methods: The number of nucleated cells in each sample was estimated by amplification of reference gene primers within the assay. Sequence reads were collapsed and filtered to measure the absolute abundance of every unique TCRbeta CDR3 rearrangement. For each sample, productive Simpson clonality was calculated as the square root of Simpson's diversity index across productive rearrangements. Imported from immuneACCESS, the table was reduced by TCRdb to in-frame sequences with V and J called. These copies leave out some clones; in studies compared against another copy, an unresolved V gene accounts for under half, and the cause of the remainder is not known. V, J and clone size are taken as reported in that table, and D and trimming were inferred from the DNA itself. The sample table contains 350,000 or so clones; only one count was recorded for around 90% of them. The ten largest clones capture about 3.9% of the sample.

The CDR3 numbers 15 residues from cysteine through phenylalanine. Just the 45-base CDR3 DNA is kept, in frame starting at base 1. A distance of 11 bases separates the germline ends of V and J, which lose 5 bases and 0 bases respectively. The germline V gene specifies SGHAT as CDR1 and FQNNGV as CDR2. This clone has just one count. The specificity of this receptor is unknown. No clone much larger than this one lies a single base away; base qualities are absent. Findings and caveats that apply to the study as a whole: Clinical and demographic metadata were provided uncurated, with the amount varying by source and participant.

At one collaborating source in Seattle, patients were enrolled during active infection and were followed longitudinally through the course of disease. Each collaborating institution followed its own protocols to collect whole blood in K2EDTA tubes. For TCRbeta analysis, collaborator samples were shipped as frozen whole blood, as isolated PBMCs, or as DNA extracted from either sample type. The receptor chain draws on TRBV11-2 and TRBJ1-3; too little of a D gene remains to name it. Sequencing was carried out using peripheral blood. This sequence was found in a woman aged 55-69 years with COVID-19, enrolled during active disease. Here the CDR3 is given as CASSTRSLSGNTIYF. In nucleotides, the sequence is TGTGCCAGCAGCACCAGGTCCCTCTCTGGAAACACCATATATTTT.